Below, 9 T cell receptor beta chains from the same sample are listed, as sequenced in a study of post-analysis software for immune sequencing data. Their antigens remain unidentified. Findings of the study overall: TRBV5-6, TRBV5-1 and TRBV20-1 belonged to a set of about five TRBV segments that were more frequent in patients than controls.

Built from TCR beta cDNA, the libraries had unique molecular identifiers in them. MiXCR, applied by TCRdb to the PCR reads, yields one record per CDR3 protein. The sample lists hundreds of thousands of distinct CDR3 sequences, 59% occurring once. Sequencing used blood. The receptors shown here come from a girl aged 2-10 years with multiple sclerosis.

The V gene is TRBV20-1, the J gene TRBJ2-5, with D perhaps matching TRBD2 (7 bases). The CDR3 covers 16 residues. The germline gives CDR1 DFQATT, CDR2 SNEGSKA (reference sequence). Trimming left V 6 bases short and J 5 bases short, with 25 bases between. The CDR3 nucleotides are TGCAGTGCCGCCCTTGACAGGCCGGCCGGGAGGGAGACCCAGTACTTC. The encoded protein is CSAALDRPAGRETQYF.

Details on this clonotype: The germline gene is not matched at one end of the junction; a read error may be the cause. This chain links TRBV7-7 with TRBJ2-7; 10 positions agree with TRBD2. Gene TRBJ2-5 matches the end of the DNA better, so the J call may be wrong. Per germline, CDR1 SSHAT and CDR2 FNYEAQ (reference sequence). The CDR3 has 14 residues. The CDR3 DNA follows: TGTGCTAGCAGTTTTTCTAGCGGGAGTGAGACCCAGTACTTC. The encoded protein is CASSFSSGSETQYF.

This clonotype was found a few times. The CDR3 spells CASSPRTGTKNIQYF. The CDR3 DNA reads as TGTGCCAGCAGCCCCCGGACAGGGACCAAAAACATTCAGTACTTC. The V and J genes are TRBV9 and TRBJ2-4; 8 bases match TRBD1. The CDR3 runs to 15 residues. Losses at the gene ends were 4 bases for V and 2 bases for J; bases not matched to a gene: 5. CDR1 is SGDLS and CDR2 is YYNGEE in the germline V gene.

J is TRBJ2-7 and V is TRBV4-1; possible D gene TRBD1, 6 bases. Germline CDR1 MGHRA, CDR2 YSYEKL. The CDR3 is made up of 18 amino acids. V lost 2 bases to trimming and J lost 0 bases, with 20 bases between them. CDR3 nucleotide sequence: TGCGCCAGCAGCCAATCCCGGGACAAAGGTCGGGACTCCTACGAGCAGTACTTC. Amino acid sequence: CASSQSRDKGRDSYEQYF.

The rearrangement joins TRBV4-1 to TRBJ2-1; no clear D. The V end lost 3 bases, the J end lost 0 bases, and 9 bases lay between the germline ends. This CDR3 comprises 15 residues. CDR1 and CDR2 (germline): MGHRA, YSYEKL. The CDR3 region has the DNA TGCGCCAGCAGCCACACCAGGTTCTCCTACAATGAGCAGTTCTTC. It yields the protein CASSHTRFSYNEQFF.

The J gene is TRBJ2-5, the V gene TRBV7-8; maybe TRBD2 (6 bases). CDR3 length: 14 residues. Germline V gene data show CDR1 as SGHVS and CDR2 as FQNEAQ. Trimming took 3 bases from V and 5 from J, leaving 13 bases between them. The CDR3 region is CASSFYNSGETQYF. DNA of the CDR3: TGTGCCAGCAGCTTTTACAATAGCGGCGAGACCCAGTACTTC.

V usage is TRBV2 and J usage is TRBJ2-5; D ambiguous. The CDR3 runs 11 residues. Germline CDR1 reads SNHLY; CDR2 reads FYNNEI. The V end lost 5 bases, the J end lost 9 bases, and 10 bases lay between the germline ends. CDR3 region: CASSLISAQYF. The CDR3 nucleotides are TGTGCCAGCAGTCTCATCTCTGCCCAGTACTTC.

This rearrangement joins TRBV20-1 to TRBJ2-3, with 12 bases that match TRBD2. After removal of 3 bases from V and 4 bases from J, the junction contained 11 bases not matched to a gene. The CDR3 contains 17 residues. The germline gives CDR1 DFQATT, CDR2 SNEGSKA (reference sequence). The CDR3 protein is CSARSTSGGSGSDTQYF. Here the CDR3 DNA reads TGCAGTGCTAGGTCGACTAGCGGGGGATCAGGTTCAGATACGCAGTATTTT.

The chain uses TRBV7-2 and TRBJ1-2; D ambiguous. The CDR3 is 15 residues long. V was shortened by 1 base and J by 1 base, with 10 bases between the two germline ends. CDR1 SGHTA and CDR2 FQGNSA come from the germline V gene. The CDR3 loop reads CASSLVDIVNYGYTF. The CDR3 region has the DNA TGTGCCAGCAGCTTAGTCGACATCGTTAACTATGGCTACACCTTC.